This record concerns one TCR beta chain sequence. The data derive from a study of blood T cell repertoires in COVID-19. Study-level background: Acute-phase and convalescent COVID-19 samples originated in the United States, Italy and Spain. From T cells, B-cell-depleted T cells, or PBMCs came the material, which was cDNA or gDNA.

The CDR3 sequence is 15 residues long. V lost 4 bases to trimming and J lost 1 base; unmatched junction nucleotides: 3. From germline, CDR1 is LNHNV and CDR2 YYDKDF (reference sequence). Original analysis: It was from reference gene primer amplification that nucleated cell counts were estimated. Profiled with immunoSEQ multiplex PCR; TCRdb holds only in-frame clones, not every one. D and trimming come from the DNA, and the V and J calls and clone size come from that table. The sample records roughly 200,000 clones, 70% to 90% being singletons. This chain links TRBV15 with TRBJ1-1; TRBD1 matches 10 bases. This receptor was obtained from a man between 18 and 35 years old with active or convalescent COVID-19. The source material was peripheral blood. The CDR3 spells CATSKGDRGNTEAFF. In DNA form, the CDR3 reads TGTGCCACCAGCAAGGGGGACAGGGGGAACACTGAAGCTTTCTTT.